The TCR beta chain under discussion was sequenced for a study of molecular identifiers for immune sequencing clone quantification. The study's findings and limits: The study found clones above 20 RNA copies held over 98% of effector molecules and under 1% in naive cells. Jurkat TCR RNA spiked in from one cell could reportedly be detected among 900,000 or so naive cells.

MiXCR, applied by TCRdb to the PCR reads, yields one record per CDR3 protein. The data hold about half a million distinct CDR3 sequences, with about a quarter observed a single time. Source material for naive CD8 libraries was about 17,000 to 1,100,000 sorted cells, with 10%, 30% or 50% RNA. The V and J ends lost 1 base and 6 bases respectively, with 16 bases between them. Germline V gene lookup returns CDR1 MNHEY and CDR2 SMNVEV (reference sequence). This CDR3 contains 16 residues. This clonotype was counted only a few times. As yet, its antigen is unknown. This chain joins TRBV27 and TRBJ1-5; D gene ambiguous. The TCR sequence derives from a human donor in good health. Some libraries in this study had Jurkat cell RNA spiked in. Sequenced material: naive CD8+ T cells from blood, with Jurkat cell RNA spiked in. Subset noted: FACS-sorted CD8+CD4-CCR7+CD45RA+ naive T cells. CDR3 amino acids: CASSLLKPTGSQPQHF. The CDR3 nucleotides are TGTGCCAGCAGTTTATTGAAGCCCACCGGGTCTCAGCCCCAGCATTTT.